This entry is about one T cell receptor (beta chain). The sample is drawn from a study of control samples from healthy donors and cancer patients. The CDR3 is 17 residues long. The V gene's germline CDR1 is SGHDT and CDR2 YYEEEE. V lost 5 bases and J 3 bases, leaving 18 bases between the germline ends. Libraries were prepared by immunoSEQ multiplex PCR; TCRdb keeps only in-frame clonotypes and omits some of them. The repertoire holds 110,000 or so clones, 89% seen once, with 30% to 40% in the top ten. The rearrangement links TRBV5-6 to TRBJ1-6; tentatively, D is TRBD1 (6 bases). Sequences were obtained from blood. The receptor's source is a man in his fifties in good health. As DNA, the CDR3 is TGTGCCAGCAGTCCTAATCCGGGACACGGCTATAATTCACCCCTCCACTTT. Translated: CASSPNPGHGYNSPLHF.